Each of the 20 T cell receptor beta chains below was sequenced from the same sample in a study of CD8+CD57+ T cells in acquired aplastic anemia. An expansion of CD8+CD57+ cells by flow cytometry had been shown in patients chosen for sequencing. Using genomic DNA as the template, TCR beta VDJ and CDR3 profiling was carried out. One entry per CDR3 protein, called by TCRdb with MiXCR from the reads. The table includes approximately 470,000 distinct CDR3 sequences, 25% to 40% detected once. Input material: sorted CD4+, CD8+, or CD8+CD57+ T cells (not recorded which) from PBMCs. All receptors derive from a human donor with aplastic anemia.

A few counts support this clonotype. CDR3 loop: CASSDALAYEQYF. Here the CDR3 DNA reads TGCGCCAGCAGTGATGCTCTAGCCTACGAGCAGTACTTC. The chain is built from TRBV10-2 and TRBJ2-7; no clear D gene. The CDR3 loop spans 13 amino acids. V shed 3 bases and J shed 2 bases, with 8 bases lying between them. The germline gives CDR1 WSHSY, CDR2 SAAADI.

The gene calls are TRBV6-1 and TRBJ1-2, with 8 bases that match TRBD1. The CDR3 has 14 amino acids. V shed 8 bases, J shed 10 bases, and the junction held 15 bases outside the gene matches. Germline V gene sequence: CDR1 MNHNS, CDR2 SASEGT. CDR3 protein: CASLDSGRGRLYTF. The CDR3 nucleotides are TGTGCCAGCCTAGATTCGGGCAGGGGGCGACTCTACACCTTC.

This clonotype was seen only a few times. The chain joins TRBV27 to TRBJ1-6; 9 nucleotides line up with TRBD1. J lost 15 bases, V lost 0 bases, and 3 bases had no gene match. Germline assignment: CDR1 MNHEY and CDR2 SMNVEV (reference sequence). This CDR3 is 13 amino acids long. The CDR3 DNA reads as TGTGCCAGCAGTTTATCCCCGGGACAGGGCCTCCACTTT. It specifies CASSLSPGQGLHF.

V is TRBV27 and J is TRBJ2-2, with a possible D match to TRBD2 (7 bases). Germline V lookup: CDR1 MNHEY, CDR2 SMNVEV (reference sequence). V shed 3 bases and J shed 7 bases, with 18 bases lying between them. There are 16 residues in the CDR3. The CDR3 sequence: CASSFWGGLDFGELFF. As DNA, the CDR3 is TGTGCCAGCAGTTTCTGGGGGGGGCTCGATTTCGGGGAGCTGTTTTTT.

This clonotype was detected only a few times. The chain is built from TRBV7-9 and TRBJ1-1, with D unclear. CDR1 is SEHNR and CDR2 is FQNEAQ in the germline V gene (reference sequence). V shed 5 bases and J shed 3 bases, with 7 bases lying between them. This CDR3 spans 12 amino acids. Here the CDR3 reads CASSPGYTEAFF. The DNA of the CDR3 is TGTGCCAGCAGCCCAGGTTACACTGAAGCTTTCTTT.

The sample holds a few counts of this clonotype. The V and J genes are TRBV5-1 and TRBJ1-2; no definite D call. The CDR3 is 15 amino acids. Germline V gene lookup returns CDR1 SGHRS and CDR2 YFSETQ. V was cut by 4 bases and J by 1 base, with 14 bases left in between. CDR3 nucleotides: TGCGCCAGCAGCCCGGCGCCGGGGATTAACTATGGCTACACCTTC. Translating gives CASSPAPGINYGYTF. Full variable domain (missing parts from reference TRBV5-1 and TRBJ1-2): KAGVTQTPRYLIKTRGQQVTLSCSPISGHRSVSWYQQTPGQGLQFLFEYFSETQRNKGNFPGRFSGRQFSNSRSEMNVSTLELGDSALYLCASSPAPGINYGYTFGSGTRLTVV.

In the case of this clonotype: At one end, the junction sequence differs from germline, possibly due to a read error. The chain joins TRBV6-1 to TRBJ2-6, with 7 nucleotides matching TRBD1. This CDR3 has 15 amino acids. The germline V gene encodes CDR1 MNHNS and CDR2 SASEGT. The CDR3 here is CAGSDQGAGANVLTF. Written as DNA, the CDR3 is TGTGCCGGCAGTGATCAGGGGGCTGGGGCCAACGTCCTGACTTTC.

This clonotype came up many times. The rearrangement links TRBV20-1 to TRBJ1-2; a weak D match, TRBD1 (5 bases). Germline V gives CDR1 DFQATT, CDR2 SNEGSKA (reference sequence). The CDR3 extends over 14 amino acids. V was pared by 6 bases and J by 7 bases, with 21 bases between. The CDR3 region is CSASGGSLFGGYTF. The CDR3 DNA sequence: TGCAGTGCCTCCGGGGGGTCATTATTCGGTGGCTACACCTTC.

Only a few counts were recorded for this clonotype. The chain employs TRBV2 and TRBJ2-1, with 12 bases that match TRBD1. V shed 5 bases and J 12 bases; nucleotides not matched to a gene: 17. This CDR3 is built from 17 residues. Germline assignment: CDR1 SNHLY and CDR2 FYNNEI. The CDR3 protein is CASSSGQGAIFGGAQFF. The CDR3 bases are TGTGCCAGCAGTTCGGGACAGGGGGCGATTTTTGGAGGTGCGCAGTTCTTC. The whole variable domain, remainder taken from reference TRBV2 and TRBJ2-1, is EPEVTQTPSHQVTQMGQEVILRCVPISNHLYFYWYRQILGQKVEFLVSFYNNEISEKSEIFDDQFSVERPDGSNFTLKIRSTKLEDSAMYFCASSSGQGAIFGGAQFFGPGTRLTVL.

This clonotype appeared many times. The J gene is TRBJ1-1, the V gene TRBV15; D is ambiguous. The CDR3 extends over 14 amino acids. Trimming removed 0 bases from V and 2 bases from J, with 7 bases in between. Germline CDR1 and CDR2: LNHNV and YYDKDF (reference sequence). CDR3 sequence: CATSRDLTNTEAFF. The CDR3 DNA follows: TGTGCCACCAGCAGAGATCTAACCAACACTGAAGCTTTCTTT.

The genes are TRBV19 and TRBJ2-1; 14 nucleotides line up with TRBD2. CDR1 is LNHDA and CDR2 is SQIVND in the germline V gene (reference sequence). The CDR3 extends over 16 amino acids. V trimming: 6 bases; J trimming: 9 bases; junction bases outside the gene matches: 10. Written as DNA, the CDR3 is TGTGCCAGTAGCTACATAGGGGGGACTAGCGGGGGTGAGCAGTTCTTC. As protein: CASSYIGGTSGGEQFF. The entire variable domain, with the rest obtained from reference TRBV19 and TRBJ2-1, is as follows: DGGITQSPKYLFRKEGQNVTLSCEQNLNHDAMYWYRQDPGQGLRLIYYSQIVNDFQKGDIAEGYSVSREKKESFPLTVTSAQKNPTAFYLCASSYIGGTSGGEQFFGPGTRLTVL.

As regards this clonotype: The junction departs from germline at one end; a sequencing error may be responsible. The CDR3 protein is CASSASYF. The CDR3 nucleotides read TGTGCCAGCAGCGCTAGTTATTTT. This chain connects TRBV2 to TRBJ1-1, with D unclear. Germline values: CDR1 SNHLY, CDR2 FYNNEI. This CDR3 spans 8 amino acids. Variable domain in full (rest from reference TRBV2 and TRBJ1-1): EPEVTQTPSHQVTQMGQEVILRCVPISNHLYFYWYRQILGQKVEFLVSFYNNEISEKSEIFDDQFSVERPDGSNFTLKIRSTKLEDSAMYFCASSASYFGQGTRLTVV.

This clonotype appeared many times. The V and J genes are TRBV19 and TRBJ2-1; no reliable D call. From germline, CDR1 is LNHDA and CDR2 SQIVND (reference sequence). Deletions cut 1 base from V and 4 bases from J, with 11 bases between. The CDR3 runs 15 residues. CDR3 amino acids: CASSIAADLYNEQFF. DNA for the CDR3: TGTGCCAGTAGTATAGCTGCGGACCTATACAATGAGCAGTTCTTC.

This chain connects TRBV19 to TRBJ1-1; no firm D call. Germline assignment: CDR1 LNHDA and CDR2 SQIVND (reference sequence). The CDR3 sequence is 11 residues long. V lost 1 base and J 6 bases, leaving 3 bases between the germline ends. In DNA, the CDR3 is TGTGCCAGTAGTATAGGGTCTGAAGCTTTCTTT. Amino acid sequence: CASSIGSEAFF.

The chain employs TRBV14 and TRBJ2-5; TRBD2 might be the D (5 bases). Trimming cost V 2 bases and J 1 base, with 14 bases left between them. The V gene's germline CDR1 is SGHDN and CDR2 FVKESK. The CDR3 extends over 16 amino acids. The CDR3 sequence: CASSQYTRSTQETQYF. In DNA form, the CDR3 reads TGTGCCAGCAGCCAATACACTAGATCCACCCAAGAGACCCAGTACTTC.

The chain is built from TRBV4-1 and TRBJ2-7; D possibly corresponds to TRBD2 (7 bases). The CDR3 is made up of 16 amino acids. Between the trimmed V and J ends, which lost 1 base and 2 bases, there was a span of 15 bases. CDR1 is MGHRA and CDR2 is YSYEKL in the germline V gene. In DNA, the CDR3 is TGCGCCAGCAGCCAAGTTCAAGGGGGGGGTACCTACGAGCAGTACTTC. Protein product: CASSQVQGGGTYEQYF.

The chain has TRBV2 and TRBJ2-4; D uncertain. This CDR3 is 15 amino acids long. Germline CDR1 is SNHLY and CDR2 is FYNNEI. V was shortened by 3 bases and J by 0 bases, with 9 bases between the two germline ends. The CDR3 is CASSDVFEAKNIQYF. DNA of the CDR3: TGTGCCAGCAGTGATGTTTTCGAAGCCAAAAACATTCAGTACTTC.

For this clonotype: At one end, the junction sequence differs from germline, possibly due to a read error. The chain links TRBV2 to TRBJ2-1; no clear D gene. The germline V gene has CDR1 SNHLY and CDR2 FYNNEI. The CDR3 extends over 13 amino acids. The CDR3 sequence is CASSFREDNEQFF. DNA of the CDR3: TGTGCCAGCAGTTTCCGAGAAGACAACGAGCAGTTCTTC.

Comment on this clonotype: This may arise from a read error, as a much more abundant clone is one base away. The rearrangement uses TRBV5-1 and TRBJ1-2; 9 bases fit TRBD1. Unmatched junction bases numbered 8, after V lost 0 bases and J lost 8 bases. This CDR3 has 15 amino acids. Germline lookup yields CDR1 SGHRS and CDR2 YFSETQ. The CDR3 nucleotides are TGCGCCAGCAGCTTGGGGGAGGGACAGGGTACGGGCTACACCTTC. Translated: CASSLGEGQGTGYTF.

This clonotype turned up a few times. CDR3 nucleotide sequence: TGTGCCTGGACGAAGGGTGATTACGAGCAGTACTTC. Translating it yields CAWTKGDYEQYF. The rearrangement uses TRBV30 and TRBJ2-7; D is undetermined. This CDR3 spans 12 amino acids. In germline, CDR1 is GTSNPN, CDR2 SVGIG (reference sequence). V was trimmed by 4 bases and J by 4 bases, leaving 11 bases between them. The variable domain in full, completed from reference TRBV30 and TRBJ2-7, reads SQTIHQWPATLVQPVGSPLSLECTVEGTSNPNLYWYRQAAGRGLQLLFYSVGIGQISSEVPQNLSASRPQDRQFILSSKKLLLSDSGFYLCAWTKGDYEQYFGPGTRLTVT.